These T cell receptor beta chains were read from a single sample in a study of cytomegalovirus exposure and HLA in healthy donors. Profiled with immunoSEQ multiplex PCR; TCRdb holds only in-frame clones, not every one. Of about 78,000 clones in the sample, approximately 77% were seen once. The sample consisted of PBMCs. The receptors here all came from a woman aged 40 to 50 in good health and CMV-seropositive. Each CDR3 is given with its conserved first and last residue. D genes are given only for firm matches. Rows give clone size only sometimes, using once, few, many, or a class for an expanded clone.

TRBD1 TRBJ2-7 once TRBV5-6 CASSLADIRGILYEQYF TGTGCCAGCAGCTTGGCCGACATCAGGGGGATTCTCTACGAGCAGTACTTC
TRBD1 TRBJ2-7 - TRBV27 CASRAGTGRIYPLHEQYF TGTGCCAGCAGGGCCGGGACAGGTCGGATTTATCCTCTCCACGAGCAGTACTTC
TRBD1 TRBJ2-5 - TRBV11-2 CASSQFWDRGETQYF TGTGCCAGCAGCCAATTTTGGGACAGGGGTGAGACCCAGTACTTC
- TRBJ2-2 - TRBV7-9 CAGSLGGNTGELFF TGTGCCGGGTCCCTGGGGGGGAACACCGGGGAGCTGTTTTTT
TRBD1 TRBJ1-5 - TRBV18 CASSSTGMEGSQHF TGTGCCAGCTCATCGACAGGGATGGAGGGGTCCCAGCATTTT
- TRBJ2-1 - TRBV7-2 CASSSLPGWLFNEQFF TGTGCCAGCAGCTCCTTACCGGGATGGCTGTTCAATGAGCAGTTCTTC
TRBD1 TRBJ1-1 - TRBV6-1 CASRTGGPSNTEAFF TGTGCCAGCAGGACAGGGGGGCCTTCGAACACTGAAGCTTTCTTT
- TRBJ2-3 - TRBV7-9 CASSLALTETDTQYF TGTGCCAGCAGCTTAGCCCTGACAGAGACAGATACGCAGTATTTT
TRBD1 TRBJ1-5 - TRBV28 CASSVGQLQPQHF TGTGCCAGCAGTGTGGGACAGCTACAGCCCCAGCATTTT
- TRBJ2-5 - TRBV18 CASSLTGKETQYF TGTGCCAGCTCACTAACTGGTAAAGAGACCCAGTACTTC
TRBD1 TRBJ2-2 - TRBV9 CASSARQGRFSGELFF TGTGCCAGCAGCGCCCGACAGGGGAGATTTTCCGGGGAGCTGTTTTTT
TRBD1 TRBJ1-1 once TRBV18 CASSRDRGVGEAFF TGTGCCAGCTCCCGGGACAGGGGTGTTGGGGAAGCTTTCTTT
- TRBJ2-2 - TRBV9 CASSVLANTGELFF TGTGCCAGCAGCGTACTAGCGAACACCGGGGAGCTGTTTTTT
TRBD1 TRBJ2-7 - TRBV5-1 CASSLGQGGNYEQYF TGCGCCAGCAGCTTGGGACAGGGGGGTAATTACGAGCAGTACTTC
TRBD2 TRBJ2-1 few TRBV7-2 CASSTRGRAISYNEQFF TGTGCCAGCAGCACCCGTGGGAGGGCTATCTCCTACAATGAGCAGTTCTTC
TRBD2 TRBJ2-7 - TRBV19 CASSMGTSVNEQYF TGTGCCAGTAGTATGGGGACTAGCGTTAACGAGCAGTACTTC
- TRBJ2-1 - TRBV15 CATSRDHGGTYNEQFF TGTGCCACCAGCAGAGACCACGGGGGTACCTACAATGAGCAGTTCTTC
- TRBJ2-7 - TRBV28 CASSLRQYVEQYF TGTGCCAGCAGTTTACGACAGTATGTGGAGCAGTACTTC
- TRBJ1-2 few TRBV11-2 CASSPVDSRGYTF TGTGCCAGCAGTCCCGTGGACAGCCGTGGCTACACCTTC
- TRBJ1-2 - TRBV28 CASSPFHYGYTF TGTGCCAGCAGTCCATTCCACTATGGCTACACCTTC
- TRBJ1-1 - TRBV29-1 CSVDWGRDTEAFF TGCAGCGTTGATTGGGGGCGGGACACTGAAGCTTTCTTT
- TRBJ1-3 - TRBV4-1 CASSHAILDRTSGNTIYF TGCGCCAGCAGCCATGCTATCCTGGACAGAACCTCTGGAAACACCATATATTTT
- TRBJ1-1 once TRBV6-1 CASSAPRVMNTEAFF TGTGCCAGCAGCGCACCTCGGGTCATGAACACTGAAGCTTTCTTT
TRBD1 TRBJ2-7 few TRBV10-3 CAISGEGQGTYEQYF TGTGCCATCAGTGGAGAGGGACAGGGAACCTACGAGCAGTACTTC
- TRBJ2-7 - TRBV10-2 CASSLNTYEQYF TGCGCCAGCAGTCTTAACACCTACGAGCAGTACTTC
TRBD1 TRBJ1-1 - TRBV7-8 CASSAGTAHTEAFF TGTGCCAGCAGCGCTGGGACAGCTCACACTGAAGCTTTCTTT
- TRBJ2-1 - TRBV6-5 CASSKLADSYNEQFF TGTGCCAGCAGTAAACTAGCCGACTCCTACAATGAGCAGTTCTTC
- TRBJ1-1 - TRBV7-3 CASSPQGRRTEAFF TGTGCCAGCAGTCCACAGGGTAGGCGAACTGAAGCTTTCTTT
- TRBJ1-2 - TRBV10-1 CASSEQGRYGYTF TGCGCCAGCAGTGAACAGGGAAGGTATGGCTACACCTTC
TRBD1 TRBJ1-6 - TRBV30 CALIQTGAGSPLHF TGTGCCCTTATTCAGACAGGGGCCGGTTCACCCCTCCACTTT
TRBD1 TRBJ2-5 - TRBV5-1 CASSFEGGRETQYF TGCGCCAGCAGCTTTGAAGGGGGCCGAGAGACCCAGTACTTC